These 27 T cell receptor beta chains were all obtained from the same sample, sequenced in a study of CD8+CD57+ T cells in acquired aplastic anemia. TCR beta VDJ and CDR3 profiling used genomic DNA as template. TCRdb passed the reads through MiXCR, listing each CDR3 protein once. The repertoire has 150,000 to 200,000 distinct CDR3 sequences, around 43% of them found once; the top ten carry 2.5% to 4%. Whoever was chosen for sequencing had shown CD8+CD57+ cell expansion by flow cytometry. Sequencing was done on a sample of sorted CD4+, CD8+, or CD8+CD57+ T cells (not recorded which) from PBMCs. The source of these receptors is a human donor with aplastic anemia.

This clonotype appeared many times. The chain uses TRBV5-1 and TRBJ2-5, with TRBD1 identical over 7 bases. The CDR3 totals 16 residues. In germline, CDR1 is SGHRS, CDR2 YFSETQ. V trimming: 4 bases; J trimming: 5 bases; junction bases outside the gene matches: 14. As DNA, the CDR3 is TGCGCCAGCAGCCATTGGACCACAGGGGAATCGGAGACCCAGTACTTC. It yields the protein CASSHWTTGESETQYF.

The CDR3 protein is CASSDSRTGDEKLFF. The CDR3 nucleotides are TGTGCCAGCAGTGATTCCCGGACAGGGGACGAAAAACTGTTTTTT. This chain connects TRBV25-1 to TRBJ1-4; 9 bases match TRBD1. CDR1 and CDR2 from the germline V gene are MGHDK and SYGVNS. The ends lost 3 bases at V and 8 bases at J; junction bases unmatched: 7. The CDR3 loop spans 15 amino acids.

The chain is built from TRBV4-1 and TRBJ2-1; D is uncertain. V lost 3 bases and J lost 8, with 11 bases in between. This CDR3 contains 13 residues. The V gene's germline CDR1 is MGHRA and CDR2 YSYEKL. The CDR3 DNA reads as TGCGCCAGCAGCCAGGGCTTAGGGCATGAGCAGTTCTTC. Protein sequence: CASSQGLGHEQFF.

CDR3 sequence (DNA): TGTGCCAGTAGTCTCCCCGGGGTGGGTGGCTACACCTTC. Its translation is CASSLPGVGGYTF. This sequence joins TRBV19 and TRBJ1-2; D ambiguous. The V gene's germline CDR1 is LNHDA and CDR2 SQIVND (reference sequence). V gave up 5 bases and J gave up 7 bases, with 14 bases separating them. The CDR3 is 13 residues long.

This clonotype has ten or more counts. A much larger clone lies one base from this, so it may be a read error. This sequence joins TRBV5-6 and TRBJ2-7; D remains ambiguous. CDR1 and CDR2 from the germline V gene are SGHDT and YYEEEE. This CDR3 is 12 amino acids long. Deletions cut 2 bases from V and 3 bases from J, with 6 bases between. CDR3 coding DNA: TGTGCCAGCAGCTTACGAGGCTACGAGCAGTACTTC. Translation gives CASSLRGYEQYF.

The chain recombines TRBV2 with TRBJ1-6; D is unresolved. The CDR3 consists of 15 residues. V was pared by 6 bases and J by 7 bases, with 16 bases between. Germline CDR1 and CDR2: SNHLY and FYNNEI. The CDR3 coding sequence is TGTGCCAGCAGCACAGAAAGTGGAAGGAATTCACCCCTCCACTTT. It yields the protein CASSTESGRNSPLHF.

The chain joins TRBV20-1 to TRBJ2-5; 9 bases are shared with TRBD1. The trim removed 5 bases at V and 4 bases at J, leaving 5 bases unmatched. The germline V gene encodes CDR1 DFQATT and CDR2 SNEGSKA (reference sequence). The CDR3 length is 13 residues. CDR3 coding DNA: TGCAGTGCTCCTACAGGGGGCCGAGAGACCCAGTACTTC. It codes for CSAPTGGRETQYF.

The table lists this clonotype with many counts. The chain is built from TRBV6-2 or TRBV6-3 and TRBJ1-1; D is undetermined. The CDR3 totals 14 residues. CDR1 is MNHEY and CDR2 is SVGEGT in the germline V gene. Between the trimmed V and J ends, which lost 4 bases and 1 base, there was a span of 10 bases. The CDR3 DNA reads TGTGCCAGCAGTTTTAACACCGAGAACACTGAAGCTTTCTTT. Translation: CASSFNTENTEAFF.

V is TRBV12-3 or TRBV12-4 and J is TRBJ2-7; 7 bases fit TRBD2. The CDR3 is made up of 12 amino acids. J was trimmed by 6 bases and V by 4 bases; bases with no gene match: 3. DNA of the CDR3: TGTGCCAGCAGTTCCTCGGGGGGCGAGCAGTACTTC. Encoded protein: CASSSSGGEQYF.

The CDR3 DNA follows: TGTGCCAGCAGCTTAACGGTGGGGCGGAACGAGCAGTACTTC. Its translation: CASSLTVGRNEQYF. The chain employs TRBV7-3 and TRBJ2-7; D is perhaps TRBD1 (5 bases). Trimming left V 0 bases short and J 5 bases short, with 11 bases between. This CDR3 contains 14 residues. Germline CDR1 SGHTA, CDR2 FQGTGA.

This clonotype was counted ten times or more. The chain recombines TRBV4-3 with TRBJ2-6; D is unresolved. Trimming pared 2 bases from V and 2 bases from J, leaving 1 base between. The CDR3 contains 13 residues. Germline assignment: CDR1 LGHNA and CDR2 YSLEER. The CDR3: CASSQPGANVLTF. CDR3 DNA sequence: TGCGCCAGCAGCCAACCTGGGGCCAACGTCCTGACTTTC.

The chain uses TRBV3-1 and TRBJ1-2, with TRBD1 matching over 8 bases. The CDR3 has 15 residues. The V gene end was trimmed by 0 bases and the J gene end by 7 bases; junction bases not matched to a gene: 7. Germline V gene data show CDR1 as LGHDT and CDR2 as YNNKEL (reference sequence). The CDR3 loop reads CASSQDRDRIPGYTF. CDR3 bases: TGTGCCAGCAGCCAAGACCGGGACAGGATTCCTGGCTACACCTTC. Based on the CDR3 plus reference TRBV3-1 and TRBJ1-2, the full variable domain is DTAVSQTPKYLVTQMGNDKSIKCEQNLGHDTMYWYKQDSKKFLKIMFSYNNKELIINETVPNRFSPKSPDKAHLNLHINSLELGDSAVYFCASSQDRDRIPGYTFGSGTRLTVV.

This clonotype has ten or more counts. This chain uses TRBV20-1 with TRBJ1-5; 8 nucleotides align to TRBD1. V shed 7 bases, J shed 4 bases, and the junction held 6 bases outside the gene matches. CDR3 length: 13 amino acids. Germline V gives CDR1 DFQATT, CDR2 SNEGSKA (reference sequence). The CDR3 reads CSVQTGGNQPQHF. The CDR3 nucleotides read TGCAGTGTCCAAACAGGGGGGAATCAGCCCCAGCATTTT.

This clonotype was seen ten or more times. The rearrangement uses TRBV7-9 and TRBJ1-2; D uncertain. The V gene lost 3 bases and the J gene lost 0 bases, with 8 bases spanning the gap. This CDR3 has 14 residues. Germline CDR1 and CDR2: SEHNR and FQNEAQ (reference sequence). This chain's CDR3 is CASSFSGPNYGYTF. The DNA for the CDR3 is TGTGCCAGCAGCTTCAGCGGACCTAACTATGGCTACACCTTC.

The chain is built from TRBV14 and TRBJ1-2; TRBD1 is a possible D gene (5 bases). The CDR3 consists of 13 residues. From germline, CDR1 is SGHDN and CDR2 FVKESK. Trimming took 5 bases from V and 6 from J, leaving 13 bases between them. The CDR3 sequence is CASSYRQGDGYTF. In DNA, the CDR3 is TGTGCCAGCAGCTATCGGCAGGGTGATGGCTACACCTTC. Complete variable domain (other parts from reference TRBV14 and TRBJ1-2): EAGVTQFPSHSVIEKGQTVTLRCDPISGHDNLYWYRRVMGKEIKFLLHFVKESKQDESGMPNNRFLAERTGGTYSTLKVQPAELEDSGVYFCASSYRQGDGYTFGSGTRLTVV.

The genes are TRBV7-9 and TRBJ2-7; no firm D call. V lost 1 base to trimming and J lost 7 bases, with 8 bases between them. CDR3 size: 12 residues. In germline, CDR1 is SEHNR, CDR2 FQNEAQ (reference sequence). The chain's CDR3 is CASSLVYNEQYV. In DNA form, the CDR3 reads TGTGCCAGCAGCTTAGTTTACAATGAGCAGTACGTC.

This clonotype was recorded at least ten times. V usage is TRBV5-6 and J usage is TRBJ1-1; D unresolved. Trimming left V 3 bases short and J 2 bases short, with 11 bases between. The germline CDR1 and CDR2 sequences are SGHDT and YYEEEE. The CDR3 is 14 residues long. The CDR3 spells CASSSGPINTEAFF. The CDR3 bases are TGTGCCAGCAGCTCTGGACCAATAAACACTGAAGCTTTCTTT.

This chain joins TRBV2 and TRBJ1-6; 8 nucleotides line up with TRBD1. The CDR3 runs 14 residues. The germline gives CDR1 SNHLY, CDR2 FYNNEI. V lost 9 bases and J lost 7; bases outside the gene matches: 8. CDR3 sequence reads: CASDIQGGNSPLHF. CDR3 coding DNA: TGTGCCAGTGACATACAGGGGGGAAATTCACCCCTCCACTTT.

Concerning this clonotype: This may be a read error: a much more frequent sequence differs by one nucleotide. Here the CDR3 DNA reads TGTGCCAGCAGCCCGCACCAAAAGACAGGCTACTATGGCTACACCTTC. Translated, it gives CASSPHQKTGYYGYTF. The rearrangement joins TRBV25-1 to TRBJ1-2; D is possibly TRBD1 (6 bases). The germline CDR1 and CDR2 sequences are MGHDK and SYGVNS. The CDR3 contains 16 residues. With 6 bases removed from V and 3 bases from J, the gap between germline ends came to 20 bases.

In its sample, this clonotype was seen many times. Germline and junction disagree at one end, which may indicate a read error. CDR3 DNA: TGTGCCAGCAGTTATCCGGGACAGCACTTCTTC. Translated: CASSYPGQHFF. The rearrangement uses TRBV6-5 and TRBJ1-2, with 7 bases identical to TRBD1. Per the germline V gene, CDR1 is MNHEY and CDR2 is SVGAGI. The CDR3 is made up of 11 amino acids.

The CDR3 here is CASSLGVQGASPLHF. The CDR3 region has the DNA TGTGCCAGCAGCTTAGGTGTCCAGGGTGCTTCACCCCTCCACTTT. The chain combines TRBV7-2 with TRBJ1-6; a possible D gene is TRBD1 (5 bases). Germline V gene sequence: CDR1 SGHTA, CDR2 FQGNSA. Deletions cut 1 base from V and 9 bases from J, with 13 bases between. The CDR3 is 15 amino acids.

This clonotype was picked up many times. The chain uses TRBV2 and TRBJ1-4; D ambiguous. This CDR3 has 11 residues. Germline V gene lookup returns CDR1 SNHLY and CDR2 FYNNEI. V shed 2 bases and J shed 11 bases, with 6 bases lying between them. CDR3 loop: CASSEPKKLFF. The DNA for the CDR3 is TGTGCCAGCAGTGAACCGAAGAAACTGTTTTTT. The full variable domain, its missing parts supplied by reference TRBV2 and TRBJ1-4, is EPEVTQTPSHQVTQMGQEVILRCVPISNHLYFYWYRQILGQKVEFLVSFYNNEISEKSEIFDDQFSVERPDGSNFTLKIRSTKLEDSAMYFCASSEPKKLFFGSGTQLSVL.

A word on this clonotype: This may come from a read error, since a much larger clone is one base off. This chain links TRBV10-3 with TRBJ1-1; D is unclear. Trimming removed 5 bases from V and 1 base from J, with 11 bases in between. CDR1 is ENHRY and CDR2 is SYGVKD in the germline V gene. CDR3 length: 14 amino acids. CDR3 in amino acids: CAISYVAGNTEAFF. Written as DNA, the CDR3 is TGTGCCATCAGTTACGTTGCGGGGAACACTGAAGCTTTCTTT.

This chain links TRBV9 with TRBJ1-2; 7 bases align to TRBD1. The ends lost 3 bases at V and 8 bases at J; junction bases unmatched: 10. This CDR3 region has 14 residues. Germline V gene data show CDR1 as SGDLS and CDR2 as YYNGEE. CDR3 sequence reads: CASSGTTGPRGYTF. In DNA form, the CDR3 reads TGTGCCAGCAGCGGGACGACAGGGCCCCGCGGCTACACCTTC.

V and J are TRBV4-2 and TRBJ2-7, with D perhaps matching TRBD1 (5 bases). This CDR3 contains 13 residues. V lost 4 bases, J lost 2 bases, and 9 bases lay in between. The germline V gene has CDR1 LGHNA and CDR2 YNFKEQ. The CDR3, as DNA: TGTGCCAGCAGCCGCGGCAGGGCCTACGAGCAGTACTTC. Its protein is CASSRGRAYEQYF.

This clonotype was detected only once. V is TRBV2 and J is TRBJ1-6; 11 positions agree with TRBD1. The J segment lost 9 bases and the V segment lost 6 bases, leaving 4 bases of the junction unmatched. There are 14 residues in the CDR3. Per the germline V gene, CDR1 is SNHLY and CDR2 is FYNNEI. The CDR3 loop is CASRGQGGGSPLHF. The CDR3 DNA sequence: TGTGCCAGCAGGGGACAGGGGGGTGGTTCACCCCTCCACTTT.

V gene TRBV15 combines with J gene TRBJ2-5; either TRBD1 or TRBD2 may fit D (5 bases each). The end of the DNA fits TRBJ2-7 better, so the J call may be wrong. Germline V gives CDR1 LNHNV, CDR2 YYDKDF (reference sequence). The CDR3 consists of 13 residues. Here the CDR3 reads CATSRGGANEQYV. The CDR3 bases are TGTGCCACCAGCAGAGGAGGGGCGAACGAGCAGTACGTC.